Listed below are T cell receptor beta chains from one sample, sequenced in a study of T cell clones after liver transplantation. The assay was immunoSEQ multiplex PCR, and TCRdb's table has in-frame clones only and misses some. The table lists about 75,000 clones, roughly 80% of them singletons. Material: CD4+ T cells from blood, obtained about 50 months after liver transplant. These TCRs come from a human patient who received a liver transplant. The T cells may partly be graft donor cells. Both conserved end residues are part of each CDR3. A D gene is named only where the DNA matches it firmly. A clone size is listed for some rows: how often the clone was seen (once, few, many), or a class if it is expanded.

D gene: TRBD1; V gene: TRBV7-8; J gene: TRBJ2-1; clone size: -; CDR3 protein: CASSSTRGQAVSYNEQFF; CDR3 DNA: TGTGCCAGCAGTTCCACGAGGGGACAGGCAGTCTCCTACAATGAGCAGTTCTTC
D gene: -; V gene: TRBV19; J gene: TRBJ1-5; clone size: -; CDR3 protein: CASSIDRPNNQPQHF; CDR3 DNA: TGTGCCAGTAGTATAGATCGGCCCAACAATCAGCCCCAGCATTTT
D gene: -; V gene: TRBV19; J gene: TRBJ1-6; clone size: -; CDR3 protein: CASSIVGVPYNSPLHF; CDR3 DNA: TGTGCCAGTAGTATAGTCGGGGTGCCTTATAATTCACCCCTCCACTTT
D gene: TRBD2; V gene: TRBV12-5; J gene: TRBJ2-1; clone size: -; CDR3 protein: CASGLGGGYNEQFF; CDR3 DNA: TGTGCTAGTGGTTTGGGCGGGGGGTACAATGAGCAGTTCTTC
D gene: TRBD1; V gene: TRBV5-4; J gene: TRBJ2-3; clone size: -; CDR3 protein: CASQGDDTQYF; CDR3 DNA: TGTGCCTCCCAGGGGGACGATACGCAGTATTTT
D gene: -; V gene: TRBV5-1; J gene: TRBJ2-2; clone size: -; CDR3 protein: CASSKAGTLNTGELFF; CDR3 DNA: TGCGCCAGCAGCAAGGCCGGGACATTGAACACCGGGGAGCTGTTTTTT
D gene: -; V gene: TRBV5-1; J gene: TRBJ1-4; clone size: once; CDR3 protein: CASSLGLDQEKLFF; CDR3 DNA: TGCGCCAGCAGCTTGGGTTTGGATCAAGAAAAACTGTTTTTT
D gene: -; V gene: TRBV6-5; J gene: TRBJ2-7; clone size: -; CDR3 protein: CAVSRGGAYEQYF; CDR3 DNA: TGTGCCGTGTCCCGAGGGGGGGCGTACGAGCAGTACTTC
D gene: -; V gene: TRBV29-1; J gene: TRBJ2-3; clone size: -; CDR3 protein: CSVTARSSTDTQYF; CDR3 DNA: TGCAGCGTCACCGCGCGAAGTAGCACAGATACGCAGTATTTT
D gene: -; V gene: TRBV19; J gene: TRBJ1-5; clone size: -; CDR3 protein: CASSIKGLSNQPQHF; CDR3 DNA: TGTGCCAGTAGTATAAAGGGCTTGAGCAATCAGCCCCAGCATTTT
D gene: TRBD1; V gene: TRBV5-1; J gene: TRBJ1-1; clone size: once; CDR3 protein: CASSLVGGARNTEAFF; CDR3 DNA: TGCGCCAGCAGCTTGGTAGGGGGCGCGAGAAACACTGAAGCTTTCTTT
D gene: -; V gene: TRBV6-6; J gene: TRBJ2-1; clone size: -; CDR3 protein: CASNLGGLYNEQFF; CDR3 DNA: TGTGCCAGCAATCTGGGGGGTCTATACAATGAGCAGTTCTTC
D gene: -; V gene: TRBV6-5; J gene: TRBJ1-6; clone size: -; CDR3 protein: CASSSQQTRNSPLHF; CDR3 DNA: TGTGCCAGCAGCAGCCAGCAAACCAGGAATTCACCCCTCCACTTT
D gene: -; V gene: TRBV23-1; J gene: TRBJ1-3; clone size: -; CDR3 protein: CASSQSECQFPLGNTIYF; CDR3 DNA: TGCGCCAGCAGTCAATCGGAATGCCAGTTCCCTCTTGGAAACACCATATATTTT
D gene: -; V gene: TRBV7-2; J gene: TRBJ2-7; clone size: -; CDR3 protein: CASTHREVFYEQYF; CDR3 DNA: TGTGCCAGCACCCACAGGGAGGTCTTCTACGAGCAGTACTTC
D gene: TRBD2; V gene: TRBV6-1; J gene: TRBJ2-3; clone size: -; CDR3 protein: CASSVSSGGSTDTQYF; CDR3 DNA: TGTGCCAGCAGTGTCTCAAGCGGGGGGAGCACAGATACGCAGTATTTT
D gene: TRBD2; V gene: TRBV6-5; J gene: TRBJ2-1; clone size: -; CDR3 protein: CASSYGMAGGRNEQFF; CDR3 DNA: TGTGCCAGCAGTTACGGCATGGCGGGGGGGCGTAATGAGCAGTTCTTC
D gene: -; V gene: TRBV18; J gene: TRBJ2-5; clone size: once; CDR3 protein: CASSPQGSQETQYF; CDR3 DNA: TGTGCCAGCTCACCACAGGGCAGCCAAGAGACCCAGTACTTC
D gene: TRBD2; V gene: TRBV5-4; J gene: TRBJ2-1; clone size: few; CDR3 protein: CASRSAGREYEQFF; CDR3 DNA: TGTGCCAGCAGGTCGGCAGGGAGGGAATATGAGCAGTTCTTC
D gene: TRBD2; V gene: TRBV5-4; J gene: TRBJ2-5; clone size: once; CDR3 protein: CASRIGLAGKETQYF; CDR3 DNA: TGTGCCAGCAGAATCGGACTAGCGGGGAAAGAGACCCAGTACTTC
D gene: TRBD1; V gene: TRBV5-1; J gene: TRBJ2-3; clone size: -; CDR3 protein: CASRDGTGGTDTQYF; CDR3 DNA: TGCGCCAGCAGGGACGGGACAGGGGGCACAGATACGCAGTATTTT
D gene: TRBD2; V gene: TRBV29-1; J gene: TRBJ2-7; clone size: -; CDR3 protein: CSVVSSGRTEQYF; CDR3 DNA: TGCAGCGTTGTTTCTAGCGGGAGAACCGAGCAGTACTTC
D gene: -; V gene: TRBV5-4; J gene: TRBJ1-4; clone size: -; CDR3 protein: CASSGTGPSNEKLFF; CDR3 DNA: TGTGCCAGCAGCGGAACAGGACCCTCTAATGAAAAACTGTTTTTT
D gene: -; V gene: TRBV30; J gene: TRBJ2-5; clone size: -; CDR3 protein: CAWAPFDRETQYF; CDR3 DNA: TGTGCCTGGGCCCCTTTCGATCGGGAGACCCAGTACTTC
D gene: TRBD1; V gene: TRBV30; J gene: TRBJ1-4; clone size: many; CDR3 protein: CAWSPRGREKLFF; CDR3 DNA: TGTGCCTGGAGTCCTAGGGGGCGGGAAAAACTGTTTTTT
D gene: -; V gene: TRBV7-9; J gene: TRBJ1-2; clone size: -; CDR3 protein: CASSTPTGGYTF; CDR3 DNA: TGTGCCAGCAGCACCCCGACAGGAGGCTACACCTTC
D gene: -; V gene: TRBV27; J gene: TRBJ1-4; clone size: -; CDR3 protein: CASSPQVVPNEKLFF; CDR3 DNA: TGTGCCAGCAGTCCACAGGTGGTCCCTAATGAAAAACTGTTTTTT
D gene: TRBD1; V gene: TRBV18; J gene: TRBJ2-6; clone size: once; CDR3 protein: CASSVGQVHSGANVLTF; CDR3 DNA: TGTGCCAGCTCAGTCGGACAGGTACACTCTGGGGCCAACGTCCTGACTTTC
D gene: -; V gene: TRBV6-4; J gene: TRBJ2-5; clone size: -; CDR3 protein: CASSDSPGLIGMRSQETQYF; CDR3 DNA: TGTGCCAGCAGTGACTCGCCGGGACTGATAGGGATGAGATCCCAAGAGACCCAGTACTTC
D gene: -; V gene: TRBV7-2; J gene: TRBJ1-5; clone size: -; CDR3 protein: CASSFDNQPQHF; CDR3 DNA: TGTGCCAGCAGCTTCGATAATCAGCCCCAGCATTTT
D gene: -; V gene: TRBV6-5; J gene: TRBJ1-2; clone size: once; CDR3 protein: CASSFGGIYGYTF; CDR3 DNA: TGTGCCAGCAGTTTCGGGGGTATCTATGGCTACACCTTC
D gene: -; V gene: TRBV25-1; J gene: TRBJ2-2; clone size: -; CDR3 protein: CASSRNSPQRSGELFF; CDR3 DNA: TGTGCCAGCAGTAGGAACAGCCCCCAGAGGTCCGGGGAGCTGTTTTTT
D gene: TRBD2; V gene: TRBV4-2; J gene: TRBJ2-1; clone size: -; CDR3 protein: CASSQAMNLAGGVFNEQFF; CDR3 DNA: TGTGCCAGCAGCCAAGCAATGAACCTAGCGGGAGGCGTTTTCAATGAGCAGTTCTTC
D gene: TRBD2; V gene: TRBV19; J gene: TRBJ2-7; clone size: -; CDR3 protein: CASSTYYPGTSGKDKTYEQYF; CDR3 DNA: TGTGCCAGTAGTACCTATTATCCCGGGACTAGCGGGAAGGATAAAACTTACGAGCAGTACTTC
D gene: -; V gene: TRBV5-1; J gene: TRBJ1-1; clone size: -; CDR3 protein: CASSSEQGNTEAFF; CDR3 DNA: TGCGCCAGCAGCAGCGAACAGGGGAACACTGAAGCTTTCTTT
D gene: -; V gene: TRBV6-1; J gene: TRBJ1-5; clone size: -; CDR3 protein: CASRPGGFQPQHF; CDR3 DNA: TGTGCCAGCAGACCTGGAGGCTTCCAGCCCCAGCATTTT
D gene: -; V gene: TRBV28; J gene: TRBJ2-7; clone size: -; CDR3 protein: CASSLSPGLGSVADLEQYF; CDR3 DNA: TGTGCCAGCAGTTTATCTCCAGGACTGGGGTCGGTAGCTGATTTAGAGCAGTACTTC
D gene: -; V gene: TRBV28; J gene: TRBJ2-5; clone size: -; CDR3 protein: CASSLKETQYF; CDR3 DNA: TGTGCCAGCAGTTTGAAGGAGACCCAGTACTTC
D gene: TRBD2; V gene: TRBV9; J gene: TRBJ2-7; clone size: -; CDR3 protein: CASSVEGLSSGSYEQYF; CDR3 DNA: TGTGCCAGCAGCGTTGAGGGGTTGTCTAGCGGTTCCTACGAGCAGTACTTC
D gene: -; V gene: TRBV7-3; J gene: TRBJ2-1; clone size: -; CDR3 protein: CASSLLPSVVNEQFF; CDR3 DNA: TGTGCCAGCAGCTTACTACCCAGCGTGGTCAATGAGCAGTTCTTC
D gene: -; V gene: TRBV11-2; J gene: TRBJ2-2; clone size: -; CDR3 protein: CASRQGGGELFF; CDR3 DNA: TGTGCCAGCAGACAAGGTGGTGGGGAGCTGTTTTTT
D gene: -; V gene: TRBV7-2; J gene: TRBJ1-1; clone size: -; CDR3 protein: CASSHPRNTEAFF; CDR3 DNA: TGTGCCAGCAGCCACCCCCGGAACACTGAAGCTTTCTTT
D gene: -; V gene: TRBV10-2; J gene: TRBJ2-1; clone size: -; CDR3 protein: CASSDFGGAHYNEQFF; CDR3 DNA: TGCGCCAGCAGTGATTTTGGCGGGGCCCATTACAATGAGCAGTTCTTC
D gene: -; V gene: TRBV5-1; J gene: TRBJ2-1; clone size: few; CDR3 protein: CASSLSLNRGGGPYNEQFF; CDR3 DNA: TGCGCCAGCAGCTTATCTCTCAACAGGGGCGGAGGGCCCTACAATGAGCAGTTCTTC
D gene: TRBD1; V gene: TRBV29-1; J gene: TRBJ1-1; clone size: -; CDR3 protein: CSVVQGAFNTEAFF; CDR3 DNA: TGCAGCGTTGTACAGGGGGCCTTTAACACTGAAGCTTTCTTT
D gene: -; V gene: TRBV11-2; J gene: TRBJ2-3; clone size: -; CDR3 protein: CASGRTVSTDTQYF; CDR3 DNA: TGTGCCAGCGGGCGGACGGTGAGCACAGATACGCAGTATTTT
D gene: TRBD2; V gene: TRBV27; J gene: TRBJ2-7; clone size: -; CDR3 protein: CASSPTSGIRGEQYF; CDR3 DNA: TGTGCCAGCAGCCCTACTAGCGGGATACGAGGCGAGCAGTACTTC
D gene: TRBD2; V gene: TRBV29-1; J gene: TRBJ2-5; clone size: -; CDR3 protein: CSAPRGGRSKTQYF; CDR3 DNA: TGCAGCGCTCCCCGCGGCGGGAGATCAAAGACCCAGTACTTC
D gene: -; V gene: TRBV7-2; J gene: TRBJ1-5; clone size: few; CDR3 protein: CASSLAGSAQHF; CDR3 DNA: TGTGCCAGCAGCTTAGCCGGATCAGCCCAGCATTTT
D gene: -; V gene: TRBV5-1; J gene: TRBJ2-1; clone size: -; CDR3 protein: CASSSPGQMNNEQFF; CDR3 DNA: TGCGCCAGCAGCTCACCTGGGCAGATGAACAATGAGCAGTTCTTC
D gene: -; V gene: TRBV5-1; J gene: TRBJ2-2; clone size: -; CDR3 protein: CASSPKTGNTGELFF; CDR3 DNA: TGCGCCAGCAGCCCGAAGACAGGGAACACCGGGGAGCTGTTTTTT
D gene: -; V gene: TRBV7-2; J gene: TRBJ2-2; clone size: -; CDR3 protein: CATRGSATGELFF; CDR3 DNA: TGTGCCACTAGGGGGTCCGCCACCGGGGAGCTGTTTTTT
D gene: -; V gene: TRBV11-1; J gene: TRBJ1-4; clone size: -; CDR3 protein: CASSQDRLEKLFF; CDR3 DNA: TGTGCCAGCAGCCAAGACAGACTTGAAAAACTGTTTTTT
D gene: TRBD2; V gene: TRBV7-3; J gene: TRBJ2-3; clone size: -; CDR3 protein: CASSLIPGGMADTQYF; CDR3 DNA: TGTGCCAGCAGCTTAATACCGGGAGGGATGGCAGATACGCAGTATTTT
D gene: -; V gene: TRBV6-5; J gene: TRBJ1-5; clone size: few; CDR3 protein: CASSYSMRGGFPQHF; CDR3 DNA: TGTGCCAGCAGTTACTCGATGAGGGGAGGGTTTCCCCAGCATTTT